This T cell receptor beta chain stems from a study of shared clonotypes between healthy human individuals. TCRdb's copy holds only in-frame clones and misses some; the assay was immunoSEQ multiplex PCR. Among 1.5 million to 2.5 million clones listed, just under 95% were seen once. Terminally differentiated effector memory CD45RA+ cells were excluded from the naive CD8 cells, which were CD45RO-negative and positively selected for CCR7. The CDR3 length is 14 residues. Deletions cut 5 bases from V and 3 bases from J, with 13 bases between. CDR1 is WNHNN and CDR2 is SYGVQD in the germline V gene (reference sequence). This clone was counted a few times.

The sample taken for sequencing was naive CD8+ T cells sorted from blood. This chain connects TRBV10-1 to TRBJ1-1, with D possibly being TRBD1 (5 bases). This receptor was taken from a young man in good health. The CDR3 DNA reads as TGCGCCAGCAGTCCAGGGTTGTTGGACACTGAAGCTTTCTTT. Translating gives CASSPGLLDTEAFF.